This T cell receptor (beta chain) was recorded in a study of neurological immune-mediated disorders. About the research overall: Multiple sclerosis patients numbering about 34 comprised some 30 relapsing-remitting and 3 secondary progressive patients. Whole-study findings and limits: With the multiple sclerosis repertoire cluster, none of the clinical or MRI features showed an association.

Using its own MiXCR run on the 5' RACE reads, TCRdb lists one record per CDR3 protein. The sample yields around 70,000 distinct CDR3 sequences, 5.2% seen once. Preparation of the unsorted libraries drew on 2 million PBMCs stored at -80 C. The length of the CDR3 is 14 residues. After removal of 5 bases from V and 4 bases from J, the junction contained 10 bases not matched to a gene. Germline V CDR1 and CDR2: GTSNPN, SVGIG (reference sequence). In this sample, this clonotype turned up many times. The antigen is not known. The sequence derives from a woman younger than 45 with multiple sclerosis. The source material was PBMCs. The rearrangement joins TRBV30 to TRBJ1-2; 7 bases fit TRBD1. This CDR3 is CAWVRRDRAYGYTF. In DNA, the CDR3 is TGTGCCTGGGTCAGGCGGGACAGAGCCTATGGCTACACCTTC.